One and the same sample provided the 31 T cell receptor beta chains below, sequenced in a study of blood T cell repertoires in COVID-19 (TCRdb year 2020). Receptor amplification or capture employed the immunoSEQ multiplex PCR assay. Drawn from immuneACCESS, this table holds only the in-frame rearrangements with V and J called that TCRdb kept. Clones are partly lost; checked studies trace under half to an unresolved V gene and leave the rest unexplained. This sample holds about 90,000 clones; less than 95% were observed only once. The leading ten clones occupy less than 2.5% of the sample. The sequencing input was peripheral blood. These receptors were taken from a human donor with active COVID-19. The donor label of this sample is uncertain.

The V gene is TRBV5-1, the J gene TRBJ1-1; 7 nucleotides match TRBD1. The germline V gene has CDR1 SGHRS and CDR2 YFSETQ. The CDR3 runs 13 residues. Trimming at V came to 0 bases and at J to 10 bases, leaving 6 bases not matched to a gene. The CDR3 DNA reads as TGCGCCAGCAGCTTGGAGGACAGGCCAGGAGCTTTCTTT. It specifies CASSLEDRPGAFF.

This clone is a singleton in its sample. This rearrangement joins TRBV5-1 to TRBJ2-3; tentatively, D is TRBD2 (6 bases). CDR3 size: 16 residues. V dropped 4 bases and J dropped 1 base, with 16 bases sitting between them. In germline, CDR1 is SGHRS, CDR2 YFSETQ. As DNA, the CDR3 is TGCGCCAGCAGCCCGTCGACTAGGAGAGGCACAGATACGCAGTATTTT. This sequence encodes CASSPSTRRGTDTQYF.

DNA for the CDR3: TGTGCCAGCAGTTTCTCCGGGGGGGCTGGCAATGAGCAGTTCTTC. Residues: CASSFSGGAGNEQFF. V is TRBV28 and J is TRBJ2-1; TRBD2 matches 8 bases. Losses at the gene ends were 3 bases for V and 6 bases for J; bases not matched to a gene: 7. This CDR3 is 15 amino acids long. Per the germline V gene, CDR1 is MDHEN and CDR2 is SYDVKM.

This clone was seen once. This chain joins TRBV7-9 and TRBJ1-1; no definite D call. The CDR3 totals 15 residues. V was shortened by 6 bases and J by 10 bases, with 24 bases between the two germline ends. CDR1 is SEHNR, CDR2 FQNEAQ, per germline (reference sequence). CDR3 region: CASRARPGSSLGAFF. CDR3 nucleotides: TGTGCCAGCAGGGCCCGCCCGGGGAGCTCATTAGGAGCTTTCTTT.

The gene calls are TRBV7-9 and TRBJ1-1; the match to TRBD1 covers 8 bases. Germline V gene data show CDR1 as SEHNR and CDR2 as FQNEAQ (reference sequence). The V segment lost 5 bases and the J segment 7 bases; nucleotides outside the gene matches: 9. This CDR3 has 14 amino acids. CDR3: CASSVQGAIIEAFF. The CDR3 DNA sequence: TGTGCCAGCAGCGTCCAGGGGGCGATAATTGAAGCTTTCTTT.

V and J are TRBV3-1 (or the pseudogene TRBV3-2) and TRBJ2-3; 8 nucleotides align to TRBD2. The CDR3 is 15 residues long. V shed 6 bases and J 8 bases; nucleotides not matched to a gene: 13. CDR1 and CDR2 (germline): LGHDT, YNNKEL (reference sequence). The CDR3 bases are TGTGCCAGCAGTACAAGGGGACTAGAGAGCCCTACGCAGTATTTT. Translation gives CASSTRGLESPTQYF.

This clone was recorded a few times. V is TRBV12-3 or TRBV12-4 and J is TRBJ1-5; D not certain. V was trimmed by 5 bases and J by 5 bases, leaving 7 bases between them. The CDR3 spans 12 residues. CDR3: CASSPYYQPQHF. The CDR3 DNA reads TGTGCCAGCAGTCCCTACTATCAGCCCCAGCATTTT.

A single count supports this clone. The V call is TRBV28, the J call TRBJ1-1; D perhaps matches TRBD1 (6 bases). Trimming pared 3 bases from V and 1 base from J, leaving 12 bases between. This CDR3 has 15 residues. Germline V gene sequence: CDR1 MDHEN, CDR2 SYDVKM. The CDR3 spells CASSLGGARNTEAFF. The CDR3 nucleotides read TGTGCCAGCAGTTTGGGGGGGGCGAGGAACACTGAAGCTTTCTTT.

The rearrangement uses TRBV7-2 and TRBJ2-7; D remains unclear. Germline-derived CDR1 and CDR2 are SGHTA and FQGNSA. This CDR3 has 13 amino acids. Trimming cost V 3 bases and J 0 bases, with 6 bases left between them. CDR3 nucleotides: TGTGCCAGCAGCTTGGAGAGCTCCTACGAGCAGTACTTC. Translating gives CASSLESSYEQYF.

This clone has just a few counts. In nucleotides, the CDR3 is TGTGCCAGCAGCTTCGGGAGCAATTCACCCCTCCACTTT. It specifies CASSFGSNSPLHF. The chain recombines TRBV7-3 with TRBJ1-6; D remains unclear. The CDR3 runs to 13 residues. The germline V gene has CDR1 SGHTA and CDR2 FQGTGA. Trimming removed 3 bases from V and 7 bases from J, with 7 bases in between.

This chain uses TRBV5-1 with TRBJ1-2, with 9 bases matching TRBD1. The trim removed 0 bases at V and 8 bases at J, leaving 2 bases unmatched. Per the germline V gene, CDR1 is SGHRS and CDR2 is YFSETQ. CDR3 length equals 13 residues. The CDR3 nucleotides read TGCGCCAGCAGCTTGGACGGACAGGGGGGCTACACCTTC. Translating it yields CASSLDGQGGYTF.

The V call is TRBV7-6, the J call TRBJ2-2, with D tentatively TRBD2 (6 bases). CDR3 length: 16 amino acids. From germline, CDR1 is SGHVS and CDR2 FNYEAQ. The V end lost 4 bases, the J end lost 4 bases, and 16 bases lay between the germline ends. The CDR3 loop is CASSSGVLTSTGELFF. The DNA of the CDR3 is TGTGCCAGCAGCTCGGGAGTCCTTACTTCCACCGGGGAGCTGTTTTTT.

This chain joins TRBV6-5 and TRBJ2-7; possible D gene TRBD1, 5 bases. Germline CDR1 and CDR2: MNHEY and SVGAGI. This CDR3 has 12 residues. The V gene lost 8 bases and the J gene lost 6 bases, with 14 bases spanning the gap. CDR3 bases: TGTGCCAGCTCGTCAGGGTTTTCCGAGCAGTACTTC. It yields the protein CASSSGFSEQYF.

The gene calls are TRBV9 and TRBJ2-3; 8 bases agree with TRBD2. Germline CDR1 SGDLS, CDR2 YYNGEE. V gave up 4 bases and J gave up 6 bases; unmatched junction bases: 10. The CDR3 runs to 15 residues. CDR3 amino acids: CASSYTSGPSDTQYF. CDR3 coding DNA: TGTGCCAGCAGCTATACTAGCGGACCCTCCGATACGCAGTATTTT.

The chain combines TRBV6-5 with TRBJ1-3, with D tentatively TRBD1 (6 bases). The germline gives CDR1 MNHEY, CDR2 SVGAGI. Trimming cost V 5 bases and J 0 bases, with 8 bases left between them. The CDR3 length is 14 residues. CDR3 coding DNA: TGTGCCAGCAGTCAGGGGTTCTCTGGAAACACCATATATTTT. Protein product: CASSQGFSGNTIYF.

This chain uses TRBV19 with TRBJ1-6; tentative D call: TRBD1 (5 bases). Trimming took off 4 bases at V and 7 bases at J, with 11 bases between the two ends. Germline V lookup: CDR1 LNHDA, CDR2 SQIVND (reference sequence). The length of the CDR3 is 14 residues. This chain's CDR3 is CASSKRDSNSPLHF. The CDR3 nucleotides read TGTGCCAGTAGTAAAAGGGACTCAAATTCACCCCTCCACTTT. The entire variable domain, with the rest obtained from reference TRBV19 and TRBJ1-6, is as follows: DGGITQSPKYLFRKEGQNVTLSCEQNLNHDAMYWYRQDPGQGLRLIYYSQIVNDFQKGDIAEGYSVSREKKESFPLTVTSAQKNPTAFYLCASSKRDSNSPLHFGNGTRLTVT.

The rearrangement links TRBV7-8 to TRBJ2-7, with 10 nucleotides matching TRBD2. J gave up 3 bases and V 3 bases, and 8 bases lay outside the gene matches. Germline V gene data show CDR1 as SGHVS and CDR2 as FQNEAQ. The CDR3 runs to 16 residues. The CDR3 nucleotides read TGTGCCAGCAGCTTGAAGCGGGGGGGGGCCTACTACGAGCAGTACTTC. Protein: CASSLKRGGAYYEQYF. Full variable domain (rest looked up from reference TRBV7-8 and TRBJ2-7): GAGVSQSPRYKVAKRGQDVALRCDPISGHVSLFWYQQALGQGPEFLTYFQNEAQLDKSGLPSDRFFAERPEGSVSTLKIQRTQQEDSAVYLCASSLKRGGAYYEQYFGPGTRLTVT.

This sequence joins TRBV5-1 and TRBJ2-2, with D maybe TRBD1 (6 bases). Deletions cut 4 bases from V and 0 bases from J, with 13 bases between. Germline CDR1 and CDR2: SGHRS and YFSETQ. CDR3 length equals 16 residues. CDR3 region: CASSPRQAPNTGELFF. DNA for the CDR3: TGCGCCAGCAGCCCCCGACAGGCGCCGAACACCGGGGAGCTGTTTTTT.

The CDR3 bases are TGTGCCAGCAGCCCTTTAGTTACCGGGGAGCTGTTTTTT. Translation gives CASSPLVTGELFF. The genes are TRBV11-3 and TRBJ2-2; D call uncertain. The CDR3 contains 13 residues. Germline V gives CDR1 SGHNT, CDR2 YENEEA. V lost 5 bases, J lost 5 bases, and 9 bases lay in between.

The chain carries TRBV27 and TRBJ1-1; D unresolved. Germline CDR1 MNHEY, CDR2 SMNVEV (reference sequence). This CDR3 contains 13 residues. Trimming took off 2 bases at V and 1 base at J, with 5 bases between the two ends. The CDR3 DNA follows: TGTGCCAGCAGTTTAAAGCCGAACACTGAAGCTTTCTTT. The encoded protein is CASSLKPNTEAFF.

V and J are TRBV6-5 and TRBJ2-7; 8 bases line up with TRBD2. Germline V gives CDR1 MNHEY, CDR2 SVGAGI. J lost 6 bases, V lost 5 bases, and 9 bases had no gene match. The CDR3 runs to 14 residues. The chain's CDR3 is CASSPGGAGGEQYF. The CDR3 DNA is TGTGCCAGCAGTCCGGGGGGGGCCGGAGGCGAGCAGTACTTC.

This rearrangement joins TRBV6-6 to TRBJ1-5, with D possibly being TRBD1 (5 bases). This CDR3 is 13 amino acids long. Germline V lookup: CDR1 MNHNY, CDR2 SVGAGI (reference sequence). V was trimmed by 5 bases and J by 6 bases, leaving 11 bases between them. CDR3 bases: TGTGCCAGCAGTAAAGTTCAGGGTCAGCCCCAGCATTTT. It encodes CASSKVQGQPQHF.

This chain uses TRBV9 with TRBJ2-3; D unclear. The CDR3 covers 16 residues. The germline V and J ends were trimmed by 0 bases and 1 base, with 12 bases remaining between them. Germline V CDR1 and CDR2: SGDLS, YYNGEE. The CDR3 is CASSVGSSLGTDTQYF. The CDR3, as DNA: TGTGCCAGCAGCGTAGGTAGTAGCCTTGGCACAGATACGCAGTATTTT.

CDR3: CASSELGQGVGQPQHF. As DNA, the CDR3 is TGCGCCAGCAGCGAACTGGGACAGGGGGTAGGACAGCCCCAGCATTTT. The V call is TRBV5-1, the J call TRBJ1-5; TRBD1 matches at 11 bases. Per germline, CDR1 SGHRS and CDR2 YFSETQ. CDR3 length equals 16 residues. The junction had 10 bases not matched to a gene; V was cut back by 4 bases and J by 7 bases. The complete variable domain, with remaining parts taken from reference TRBV5-1 and TRBJ1-5, reads KAGVTQTPRYLIKTRGQQVTLSCSPISGHRSVSWYQQTPGQGLQFLFEYFSETQRNKGNFPGRFSGRQFSNSRSEMNVSTLELGDSALYLCASSELGQGVGQPQHFGDGTRLSIL.

The chain combines TRBV5-4 with TRBJ2-7; the match to TRBD1 covers 7 bases. V shed 0 bases and J 3 bases; nucleotides not matched to a gene: 3. The CDR3 covers 14 residues. CDR1 is SGHNT and CDR2 is YYREEE in the germline V gene (reference sequence). The CDR3 nucleotides are TGTGCCAGCAGCTTGGGGGGGACAGTCTACGAGCAGTACTTC. This encodes CASSLGGTVYEQYF.

The CDR3 DNA reads as TGTGCCAGTACAGACAGGGGAACTAATGAAAAACTGTTTTTT. It encodes CASTDRGTNEKLFF. The chain recombines TRBV19 with TRBJ1-4; 8 positions agree with TRBD1. CDR3 length equals 14 residues. Germline V CDR1 and CDR2: LNHDA, SQIVND (reference sequence). V gave up 7 bases and J gave up 1 base; unmatched junction bases: 2.

J is TRBJ1-3 and V is TRBV2; a possible D gene is TRBD1 (6 bases). The V end was cut by 6 bases, the J end by 6 bases, with 12 bases between. CDR1 is SNHLY and CDR2 is FYNNEI in the germline V gene. There are 13 residues in the CDR3. The CDR3 region is CASSRGPENTIYF. CDR3 bases: TGTGCCAGCAGCAGGGGCCCCGAAAACACCATATATTTT.

The chain couples TRBV1 to TRBJ1-6. TRBV1 is a documented pseudogene. The CDR3 sequence is 10 residues long. In DNA, the CDR3 is TGCACCAGCCTAAATTCACCCCTCCACTTT. This sequence encodes CTSLNSPLHF.

The chain has TRBV19 and TRBJ2-4; D is ambiguous. The CDR3 contains 12 residues. V dropped 6 bases and J dropped 4 bases, with 7 bases sitting between them. CDR1 and CDR2 from the germline V gene are LNHDA and SQIVND (reference sequence). This CDR3 is CASSKHKNIQYF. In DNA form, the CDR3 reads TGTGCCAGTAGCAAACATAAAAACATTCAGTACTTC.

V and J are TRBV11-1 and TRBJ1-2; no clear D gene. The germline CDR1 and CDR2 sequences are SGHAT and FQDESV (reference sequence). The V and J ends lost 5 bases and 6 bases respectively, with 19 bases between them. This CDR3 has 15 residues. The CDR3 sequence: CASSQGRGTGNGYTF. The CDR3 region has the DNA TGTGCCAGCAGCCAAGGACGGGGAACGGGGAATGGCTACACCTTC.

Written as DNA, the CDR3 is TGTGCCAGCAGTTTATCAGGGAGGACTTCACCCCTCCACTTT. Protein: CASSLSGRTSPLHF. The genes are TRBV27 and TRBJ1-6; D unclear. Germline V gene data show CDR1 as MNHEY and CDR2 as SMNVEV (reference sequence). V shed 0 bases and J shed 9 bases, with 9 bases lying between them. The CDR3 loop spans 14 amino acids.